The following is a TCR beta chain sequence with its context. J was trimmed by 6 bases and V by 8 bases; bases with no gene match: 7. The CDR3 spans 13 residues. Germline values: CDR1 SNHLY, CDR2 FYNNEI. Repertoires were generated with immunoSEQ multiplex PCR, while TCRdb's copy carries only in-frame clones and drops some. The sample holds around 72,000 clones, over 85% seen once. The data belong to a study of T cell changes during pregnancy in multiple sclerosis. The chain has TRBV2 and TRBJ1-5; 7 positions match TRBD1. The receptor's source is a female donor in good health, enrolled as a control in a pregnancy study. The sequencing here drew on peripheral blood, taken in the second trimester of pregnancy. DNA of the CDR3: TGTGCCAGCGCGCAGGGGGGAAGTCAGCCCCAGCATTTT. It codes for CASAQGGSQPQHF.